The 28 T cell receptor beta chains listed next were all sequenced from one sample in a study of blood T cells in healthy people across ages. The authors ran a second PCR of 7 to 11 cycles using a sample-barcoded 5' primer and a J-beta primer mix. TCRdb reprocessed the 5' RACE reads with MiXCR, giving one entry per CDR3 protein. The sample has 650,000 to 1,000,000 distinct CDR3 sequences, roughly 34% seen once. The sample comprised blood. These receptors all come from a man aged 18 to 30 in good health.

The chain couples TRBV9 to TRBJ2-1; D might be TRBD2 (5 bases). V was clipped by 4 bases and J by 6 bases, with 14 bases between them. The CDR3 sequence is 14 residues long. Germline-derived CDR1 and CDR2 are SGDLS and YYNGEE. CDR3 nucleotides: TGTGCCAGCAGCCCCTCGATGGGGAGCAATGAGCAGTTCTTC. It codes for CASSPSMGSNEQFF.

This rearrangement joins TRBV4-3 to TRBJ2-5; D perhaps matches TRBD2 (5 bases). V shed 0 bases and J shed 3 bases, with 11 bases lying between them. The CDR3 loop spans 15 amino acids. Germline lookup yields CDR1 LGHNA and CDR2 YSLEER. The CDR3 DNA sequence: TGCGCCAGCAGCCAAGATTTGAGAGCGGAAGAGACCCAGTACTTC. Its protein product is CASSQDLRAEETQYF.

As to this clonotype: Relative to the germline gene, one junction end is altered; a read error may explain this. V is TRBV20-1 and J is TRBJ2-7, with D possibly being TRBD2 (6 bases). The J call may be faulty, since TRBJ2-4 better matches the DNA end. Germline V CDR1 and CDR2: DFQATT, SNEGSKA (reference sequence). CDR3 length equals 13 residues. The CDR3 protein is CSSRAGGINIQYF. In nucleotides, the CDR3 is TGCAGTTCTAGAGCTGGGGGGATAAACATTCAGTACTTC.

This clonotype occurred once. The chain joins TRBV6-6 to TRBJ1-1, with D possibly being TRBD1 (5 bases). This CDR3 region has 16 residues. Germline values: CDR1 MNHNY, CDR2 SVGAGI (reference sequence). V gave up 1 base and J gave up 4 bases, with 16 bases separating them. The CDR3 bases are TGTGCCAGCAGTTACTACCGGAGGGGAGCCGGCACTGAAGCTTTCTTT. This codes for CASSYYRRGAGTEAFF.

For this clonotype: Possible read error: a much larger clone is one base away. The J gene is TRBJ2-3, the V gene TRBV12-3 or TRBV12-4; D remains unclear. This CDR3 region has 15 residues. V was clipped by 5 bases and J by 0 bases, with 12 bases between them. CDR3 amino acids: CASSLNTASTDTQYF. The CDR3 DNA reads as TGTGCCAGCAGTCTTAACACTGCTAGCACAGATACGCAGTATTTT.

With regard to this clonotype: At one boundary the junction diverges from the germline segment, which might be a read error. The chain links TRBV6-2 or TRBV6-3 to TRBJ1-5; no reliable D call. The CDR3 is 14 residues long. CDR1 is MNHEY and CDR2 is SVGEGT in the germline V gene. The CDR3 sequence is CTSSSSSGNQPQHF. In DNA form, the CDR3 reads TGTACCAGCAGTTCCAGCTCGGGCAATCAGCCCCAGCATTTT.

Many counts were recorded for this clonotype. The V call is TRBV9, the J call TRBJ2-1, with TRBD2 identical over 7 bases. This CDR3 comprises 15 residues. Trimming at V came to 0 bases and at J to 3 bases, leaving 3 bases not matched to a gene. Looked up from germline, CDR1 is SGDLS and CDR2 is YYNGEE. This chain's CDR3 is CASSVEAGDYNEQFF. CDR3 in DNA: TGTGCCAGCAGCGTAGAGGCGGGGGACTACAATGAGCAGTTCTTC.

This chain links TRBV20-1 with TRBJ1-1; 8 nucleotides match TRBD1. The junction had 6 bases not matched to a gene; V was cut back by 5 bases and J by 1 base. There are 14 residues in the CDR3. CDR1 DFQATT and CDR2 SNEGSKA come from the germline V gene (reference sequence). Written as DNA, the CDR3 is TGCAGTGCTCCAGGGGGCGCAGAGAACACTGAAGCTTTCTTT. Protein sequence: CSAPGGAENTEAFF.

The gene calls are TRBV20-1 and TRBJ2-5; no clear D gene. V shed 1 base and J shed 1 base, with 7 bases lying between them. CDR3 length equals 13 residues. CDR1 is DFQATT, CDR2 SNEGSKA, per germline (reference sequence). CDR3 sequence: CSARGQVQETQYF. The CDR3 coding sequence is TGCAGTGCTAGAGGGCAGGTCCAAGAGACCCAGTACTTC.

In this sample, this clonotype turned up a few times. The CDR3 here is CASGMTGSTEAFF. DNA of the CDR3: TGTGCCAGCGGGATGACAGGGTCCACTGAAGCTTTCTTT. This chain connects TRBV6-2 or TRBV6-3 to TRBJ1-1, with 7 positions matching TRBD1. There are 13 residues in the CDR3. Germline assignment: CDR1 MNHEY and CDR2 SVGEGT. The V segment lost 8 bases and the J segment 4 bases; nucleotides outside the gene matches: 7.

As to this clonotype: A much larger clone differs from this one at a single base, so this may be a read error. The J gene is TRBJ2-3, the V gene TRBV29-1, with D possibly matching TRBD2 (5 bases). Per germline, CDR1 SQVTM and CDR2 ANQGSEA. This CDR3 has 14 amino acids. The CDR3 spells CSVEDGESTETQYF. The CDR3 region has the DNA TGCAGCGTTGAAGACGGGGAAAGCACAGAGACGCAGTATTTT.

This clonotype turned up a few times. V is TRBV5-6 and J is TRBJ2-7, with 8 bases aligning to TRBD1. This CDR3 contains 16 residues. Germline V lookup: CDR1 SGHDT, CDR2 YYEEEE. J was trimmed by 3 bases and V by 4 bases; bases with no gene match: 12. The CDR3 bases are TGTGCCAGCAGCCTGGGGCCGGGACAGGAGGGCTACGAGCAGTACTTC. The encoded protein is CASSLGPGQEGYEQYF.

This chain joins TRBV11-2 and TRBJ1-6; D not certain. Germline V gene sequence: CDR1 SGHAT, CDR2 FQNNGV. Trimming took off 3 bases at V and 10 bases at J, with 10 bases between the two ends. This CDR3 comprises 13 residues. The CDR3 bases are TGTGCCAGCAGCTTGGTTTCGCGATCACCCCTCCACTTT. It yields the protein CASSLVSRSPLHF.

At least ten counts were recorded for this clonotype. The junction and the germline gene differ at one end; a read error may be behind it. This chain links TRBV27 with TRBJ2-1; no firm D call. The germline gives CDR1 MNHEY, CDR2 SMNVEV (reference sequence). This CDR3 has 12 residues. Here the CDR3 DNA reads TGTGCCAGCAGCTTATTGGGGAATGAGCAGTTCTTC. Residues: CASSLLGNEQFF.

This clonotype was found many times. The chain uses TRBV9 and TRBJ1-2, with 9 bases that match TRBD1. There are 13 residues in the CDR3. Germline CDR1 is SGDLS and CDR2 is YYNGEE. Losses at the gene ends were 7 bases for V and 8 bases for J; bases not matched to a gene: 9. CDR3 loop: CASGTGGSFGYTF. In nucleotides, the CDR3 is TGTGCCAGCGGTACAGGGGGCTCCTTCGGCTACACCTTC.

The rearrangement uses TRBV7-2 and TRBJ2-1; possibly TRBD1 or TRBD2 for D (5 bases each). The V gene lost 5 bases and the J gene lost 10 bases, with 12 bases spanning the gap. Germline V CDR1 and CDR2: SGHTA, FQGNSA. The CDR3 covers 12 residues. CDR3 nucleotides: TGTGCCAGCAGCCGGGACCAATCCGAGCAGTTCTTC. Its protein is CASSRDQSEQFF.

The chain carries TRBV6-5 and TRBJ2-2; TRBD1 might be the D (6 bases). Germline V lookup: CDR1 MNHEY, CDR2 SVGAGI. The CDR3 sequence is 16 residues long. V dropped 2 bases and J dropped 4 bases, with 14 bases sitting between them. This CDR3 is CASSYKWTARTGELFF. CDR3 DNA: TGTGCCAGCAGTTACAAATGGACAGCGCGCACCGGGGAGCTGTTTTTT.

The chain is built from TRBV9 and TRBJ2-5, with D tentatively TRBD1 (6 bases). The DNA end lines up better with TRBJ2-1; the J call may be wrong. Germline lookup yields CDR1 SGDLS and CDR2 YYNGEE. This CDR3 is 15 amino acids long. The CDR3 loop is CASSVADSYQETQFF. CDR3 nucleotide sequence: TGTGCCAGCAGCGTAGCGGACAGCTACCAAGAGACCCAGTTCTTC.

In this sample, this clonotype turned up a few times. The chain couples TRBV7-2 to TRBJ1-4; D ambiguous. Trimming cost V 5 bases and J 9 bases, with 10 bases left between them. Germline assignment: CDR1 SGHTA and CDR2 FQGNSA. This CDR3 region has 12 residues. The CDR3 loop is CASSHPPQKLFF. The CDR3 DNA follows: TGTGCCAGCAGCCATCCCCCCCAAAAACTGTTTTTT.

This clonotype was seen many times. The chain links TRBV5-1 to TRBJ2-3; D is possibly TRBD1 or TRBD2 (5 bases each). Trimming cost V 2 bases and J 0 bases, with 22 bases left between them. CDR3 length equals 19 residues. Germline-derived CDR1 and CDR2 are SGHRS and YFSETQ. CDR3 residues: CASSFRWGPAGASTDTQYF. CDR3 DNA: TGCGCCAGCAGCTTCCGATGGGGACCCGCCGGGGCCAGCACAGATACGCAGTATTTT.

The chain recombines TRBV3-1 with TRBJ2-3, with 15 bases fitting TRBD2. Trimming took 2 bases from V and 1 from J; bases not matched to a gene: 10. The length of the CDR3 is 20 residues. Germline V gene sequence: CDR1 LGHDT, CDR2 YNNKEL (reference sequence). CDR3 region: CASSQLGLAGGRRGTDTQYF. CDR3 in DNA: TGTGCCAGCAGCCAACTCGGACTAGCGGGGGGGCGACGGGGCACAGATACGCAGTATTTT.

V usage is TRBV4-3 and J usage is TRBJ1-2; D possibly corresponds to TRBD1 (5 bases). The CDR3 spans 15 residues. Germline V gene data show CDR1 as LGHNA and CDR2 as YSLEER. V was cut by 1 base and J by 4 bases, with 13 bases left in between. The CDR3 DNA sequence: TGCGCCAGCAGCCAAGGTGTGACAGTGTCCTATGGCTACACCTTC. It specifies CASSQGVTVSYGYTF.

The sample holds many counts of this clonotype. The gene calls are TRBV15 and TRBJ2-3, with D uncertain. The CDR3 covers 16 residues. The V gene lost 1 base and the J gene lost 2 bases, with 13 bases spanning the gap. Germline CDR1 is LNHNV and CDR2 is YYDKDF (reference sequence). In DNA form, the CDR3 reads TGTGCCACCAGCAGAGGTATGCAGAGAAACACAGATACGCAGTATTTT. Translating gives CATSRGMQRNTDTQYF.

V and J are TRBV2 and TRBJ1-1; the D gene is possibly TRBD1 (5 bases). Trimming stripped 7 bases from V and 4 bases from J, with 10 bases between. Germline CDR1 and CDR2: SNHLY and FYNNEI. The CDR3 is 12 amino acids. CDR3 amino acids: CASIGGSTEAFF. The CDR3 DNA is TGTGCCAGCATCGGGGGGAGCACTGAAGCTTTCTTT.

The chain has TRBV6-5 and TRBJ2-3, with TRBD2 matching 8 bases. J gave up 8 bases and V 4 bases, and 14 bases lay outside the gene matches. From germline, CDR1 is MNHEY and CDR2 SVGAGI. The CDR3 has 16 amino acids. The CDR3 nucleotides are TGTGCCAGCAGTTCGGGGGCTAGCGGGCCGGGAGGTACGCAGTATTTT. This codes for CASSSGASGPGGTQYF.

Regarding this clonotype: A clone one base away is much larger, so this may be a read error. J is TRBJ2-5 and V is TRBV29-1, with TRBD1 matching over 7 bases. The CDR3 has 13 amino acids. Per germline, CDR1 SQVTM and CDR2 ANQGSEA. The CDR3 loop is CGVDGTAQETQYF. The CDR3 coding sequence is TGCGGCGTTGATGGGACAGCGCAAGAGACCCAGTACTTC.

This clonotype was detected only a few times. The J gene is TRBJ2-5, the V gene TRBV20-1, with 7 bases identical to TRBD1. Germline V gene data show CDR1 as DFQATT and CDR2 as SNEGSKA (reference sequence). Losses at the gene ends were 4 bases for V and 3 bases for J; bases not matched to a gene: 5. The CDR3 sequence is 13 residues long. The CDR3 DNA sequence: TGCAGTGCTAAGGGACAGCTGAAAGAGACCCAGTACTTC. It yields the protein CSAKGQLKETQYF.

This CDR3 is CASSFGLAYEQFF. The CDR3 bases are TGTGCCAGCAGTTTCGGGTTGGCCTACGAGCAGTTCTTC. The chain recombines TRBV7-9 with TRBJ2-1; D unclear. The V gene's germline CDR1 is SEHNR and CDR2 FQNEAQ (reference sequence). The CDR3 runs 13 residues. With 6 bases removed from V and 10 bases from J, the gap between germline ends came to 16 bases.